The sequence of this T cell receptor beta chain was determined in a study of blood T cells in healthy people across ages (dated by TCRdb to between 2015 and 2017). Context from the whole study: Template switching captured roughly one uniquely barcoded TCR beta cDNA molecule per two T cells in model experiments. Using deep sequencing normalized with unique cDNA molecular identifiers, the study measured how TCR beta repertoire diversity changes with age. Four age groups were formed from the donors: young (average approximately 15 years), middle-aged (approximately 40), aged (around 68) and long-lived (approximately 80). To avoid experimental bias, donors of different ages were randomly spread across the sequencing lanes. The study analyzed two additional independent replicas of 1 million unique cDNA reads from the same blood draw for two donors, one aged 18 to 29 and one aged 80 or older. General conclusions and limits of the study: Since profiling was done on bulk unsorted PBMCs, naive and antigen-experienced compartments could not be conclusively compared. Because donor CMV infection status was unknown, age-related changes in expanded clonotypes were potentially confounded. Compared with the aged group, the long-lived group had more naive CD4+ T cells, fewer expanded clones and increased TCR diversity, suggesting age selection. There was a strong correlation between observed TCR beta diversity and the percentage of naive T cells measured by flow cytometry. Estimates of total diversity based on one million sequenced T cells were regarded as lower bounds and as underestimates. As age increased, observed TCR beta diversity per million T cells dropped in a roughly linear way, and a significant reduction was already evident by age 40.

Turning to this clonotype: Its binding antigen is unknown. Nothing much larger sits one base from this clone, and base qualities are not available.

Systemically healthy Caucasian individuals from Russia, 35 to 50 in total and aged roughly 6 to 95 years, were included as donors. Each donor gave around 9.8 milliliters of peripheral blood, collected into EDTA-treated Vacutainer tubes. PBMCs were isolated by Ficoll-Paque density-gradient centrifugation, with at least 6 million obtained per sample. Total RNA, at least 6 micrograms per sample, was extracted from PBMCs with Trizol reagent. The percentages of naive CD45RAhigh/CD27high T cells were determined by flow cytometry on a PBMC aliquot from every donor. The library was built by means of 5' RACE. Instrument on record: Illumina HiSeq 2500. A second about 7 to 12 cycle PCR used a sample-barcoded 5' primer and a J-beta primer mix. A unique molecular identifier was introduced onto each TCR beta cDNA molecule by a template-switch 5' adaptor carrying 12 random nucleotides. Each sample yielded at least 2.5 million CDR3-containing paired-end reads. First-strand cDNA was synthesized from all RNA with the Mint cDNA synthesis kit, primed by a TRBC-specific oligonucleotide. After uracil-DNA glycosylase treatment, a first 18-cycle PCR used universal primers M1SS and BC2_uni_R on all cDNA. As for how the authors treated the data: Normalization of each sample was performed by random selection of 1 million high-quality reads, each carrying a distinct molecular identifier. Reads with shared molecular identifiers were discarded instead of being binned into consensus sequences. CDR3 identification, clonotype clustering and error correction used MiTCR with a Q25 quality threshold and the strictest error-elimination algorithm. A nonparametric unseen species model using Euler transformation provided a lower-bound estimate of total TCR beta diversity. In-frame beta chains were kept once TCRdb had trimmed the public reads at Q25 with fastp and called clones with MiXCR. Each entry merges the rows of one CDR3 protein and shows their most common DNA and genes. The V and J calls were not made by the authors but by TCRdb's processing. The sample contains 1,500,000 or so distinct CDR3 sequences, roughly 59% of them found a single time. The top ten clonotypes cover more than 6% of the sample.

The CDR3, from cysteine to phenylalanine, totals 14 residues. The kept DNA is CDR3 alone, 42 bases in frame from the first base. Looking up the germline V gene yields CDR1 SQVTM and CDR2 ANQGSEA. The junction carries 11 bases between V and J, which are trimmed by 0 bases and 4 bases respectively. The V and J genes are TRBV29-1 and TRBJ2-3; TRBD2 might be the D gene, on 5 matching bases. The sequence came from a young man in good health. Sequencing was carried out using blood. The DNA sequence follows: TGCAGCGTTGAAGATATTCGGGGAGCAGATACGCAGTATTTT. Its protein product is CSVEDIRGADTQYF.